The 27 T cell receptor beta chains below all came from one sample that was sequenced in a study of cytomegalovirus exposure and HLA in healthy donors. The PCR employed 60 Vbeta primers together with 13 Jbeta primers. TCRdb keeps only in-frame clones here, not all; method: immunoSEQ multiplex PCR. The sample yields approximately 170,000 clones, 60% to 80% seen once. Material for sequencing was PBMCs. These receptor sequences come from a woman in her thirties in good health and CMV-seropositive.

The V and J genes are TRBV28 and TRBJ2-1; D possibly corresponds to TRBD2 (6 bases). CDR3 size: 15 residues. Germline CDR1 and CDR2: MDHEN and SYDVKM. The V and J ends lost 5 bases and 0 bases respectively, with 11 bases between them. The CDR3 here is CASSAPSASYNEQFF. The CDR3, as DNA: TGTGCCAGCAGTGCCCCTAGCGCCTCCTACAATGAGCAGTTCTTC.

The rearrangement links TRBV6-5 to TRBJ2-3, with a possible D match to TRBD2 (6 bases). CDR1 MNHEY and CDR2 SVGAGI come from the germline V gene. V was cut by 7 bases and J by 6 bases, with 17 bases left in between. The CDR3 spans 14 residues. In nucleotides, the CDR3 is TGTGCCAGCAAGAAGGGACTGGTAGAGGATACGCAGTATTTT. Its protein is CASKKGLVEDTQYF.

The genes are TRBV11-2 and TRBJ2-2; no definite D call. Trimming pared 1 base from V and 7 bases from J, leaving 4 bases between. The CDR3 spans 12 residues. Germline loops: CDR1 SGHAT, CDR2 FQNNGV. The CDR3 coding sequence is TGTGCCAGCAGCTTAGCAATCGGGGAGCTGTTTTTT. Translated, it gives CASSLAIGELFF.

The gene calls are TRBV6-5 and TRBJ2-2, with 10 nucleotides matching TRBD1. The CDR3 sequence is 13 residues long. Looked up from germline, CDR1 is MNHEY and CDR2 is SVGAGI. Germline trimming cut 8 bases from V and 5 bases from J; bases unmatched to any gene: 2. CDR3 sequence: CASGTGDTGELFF. The CDR3 region has the DNA TGTGCCAGCGGGACAGGGGATACCGGGGAGCTGTTTTTT.

This clone was observed a few times. The chain uses TRBV5-1 and TRBJ2-1; the D gene is possibly TRBD2 (6 bases). Between the trimmed V and J ends, which lost 0 bases and 0 bases, there was a span of 7 bases. CDR1 is SGHRS, CDR2 YFSETQ, per germline. There are 15 residues in the CDR3. The CDR3 loop reads CASSLGRDSYNEQFF. CDR3 sequence (DNA): TGCGCCAGCAGCTTGGGGCGGGACTCCTACAATGAGCAGTTCTTC.

A note on this clone: At the DNA level, this CDR3 is encoded by other sequences in the same sample as well. The chain has TRBV5-4 and TRBJ2-5, with TRBD2 identical over 7 bases. Unmatched junction bases numbered 7, after V lost 0 bases and J lost 2 bases. CDR1 is SGHNT, CDR2 YYREEE, per germline (reference sequence). This CDR3 comprises 16 residues. CDR3 bases: TGTGCCAGCAGCTTGGAAGCGGGATGGGGTCAAGAGACCCAGTACTTC. Translating it yields CASSLEAGWGQETQYF.

This clone came up a few times. The chain is built from TRBV6-1 and TRBJ1-1, with D maybe TRBD1 (5 bases). Between the trimmed V and J ends, which lost 2 bases and 0 bases, there was a span of 7 bases. Germline lookup yields CDR1 MNHNS and CDR2 SASEGT. The CDR3 extends over 14 amino acids. The CDR3 DNA reads as TGTGCCAGCAGTGAAACAGGAATGAACACTGAAGCTTTCTTT. Amino acid sequence: CASSETGMNTEAFF.

A word on this clone: Since no conserved phenylalanine or tryptophan closes the CDR3, a read error is the likely cause. V is TRBV5-1 and J is TRBJ2-7; 9 nucleotides align to TRBD1. Looked up from germline, CDR1 is SGHRS and CDR2 is YFSETQ. The CDR3 totals 15 residues. J gave up 3 bases and V 0 bases, and 4 bases lay outside the gene matches. DNA of the CDR3: TGCGCCAGCAGCTTGGCAGGGACAGGGTTCTACGAGCAGTACTCC. Its protein is CASSLAGTGFYEQYS.

The chain employs TRBV28 and TRBJ2-7; D gene unclear. Germline-derived CDR1 and CDR2 are MDHEN and SYDVKM. Trimming removed 4 bases at V and 1 base at J, with 11 bases between. This CDR3 has 14 residues. CDR3 loop: CASSSQVLSYEQYF. Here the CDR3 DNA reads TGTGCCAGCAGTTCCCAGGTTCTTTCCTACGAGCAGTACTTC.

The rearrangement uses TRBV6-1 and TRBJ1-1, with D possibly being TRBD1 (5 bases). The germline V gene encodes CDR1 MNHNS and CDR2 SASEGT. The CDR3 loop spans 13 amino acids. V lost 6 bases, J lost 1 base, and 9 bases lay in between. The CDR3 protein is CASRGRGNTEAFF. CDR3 sequence (DNA): TGTGCCAGCAGGGGAAGGGGGAACACTGAAGCTTTCTTT.

The J gene is TRBJ1-1, the V gene TRBV28; TRBD1 matches 11 bases. This CDR3 contains 15 residues. The V and J ends lost 3 bases and 4 bases, in that order; junction bases with no gene match: 4. The V gene's germline CDR1 is MDHEN and CDR2 SYDVKM. DNA of the CDR3: TGTGCCAGCAGTTTCCGTGGGACAGGGGGCACTGAAGCTTTCTTT. It specifies CASSFRGTGGTEAFF. Drawing the rest from reference TRBV28 and TRBJ1-1, the complete variable domain is DVKVTQSSRYLVKRTGEKVFLECVQDMDHENMFWYRQDPGLGLRLIYFSYDVKMKEKGDIPEGYSVSREKKERFSLILESASTNQTSMYLCASSFRGTGGTEAFFGQGTRLTVV.

The gene calls are TRBV27 and TRBJ2-3; no clear D. This CDR3 has 13 residues. V dropped 5 bases and J dropped 6 bases, with 12 bases sitting between them. Germline assignment: CDR1 MNHEY and CDR2 SMNVEV (reference sequence). The CDR3 spells CASSTIAPDTQYF. For the CDR3, the DNA is TGTGCCAGCAGTACCATAGCCCCGGATACGCAGTATTTT.

The rearrangement joins TRBV5-6 to TRBJ1-1; maybe TRBD1 (5 bases). CDR1 SGHDT and CDR2 YYEEEE come from the germline V gene. The CDR3 is made up of 15 amino acids. The V end was cut by 0 bases, the J end by 1 base, with 10 bases between. CDR3 in DNA: TGTGCCAGCAGCTTGGAGGATAGGGGGAACACTGAAGCTTTCTTT. Its translation: CASSLEDRGNTEAFF.

This clone was counted a few times. This chain uses TRBV7-9 with TRBJ2-1, with 11 bases fitting TRBD2. Germline loops: CDR1 SEHNR, CDR2 FQNEAQ (reference sequence). Germline trimming cut 2 bases from V and 8 bases from J; bases unmatched to any gene: 5. This CDR3 has 15 residues. In DNA form, the CDR3 reads TGTGCCAGCAGCTTAACAACTAGCGGGAGCGATGAGCAGTTCTTC. Protein sequence: CASSLTTSGSDEQFF.

The table lists this clone with a few counts. The chain recombines TRBV6-5 with TRBJ1-1, with TRBD1 as a possible D gene (5 bases). V lost 6 bases, J lost 1 base, and 9 bases lay in between. CDR1 and CDR2 (germline): MNHEY, SVGAGI. CDR3 length equals 13 residues. In nucleotides, the CDR3 is TGTGCCAGCAGACTTACAGGGAACACTGAAGCTTTCTTT. It encodes CASRLTGNTEAFF.

The V call is TRBV7-9, the J call TRBJ2-1; 8 nucleotides align to TRBD1. Germline assignment: CDR1 SEHNR and CDR2 FQNEAQ (reference sequence). This CDR3 comprises 16 residues. The ends lost 4 bases at V and 6 bases at J; junction bases unmatched: 11. For the CDR3, the DNA is TGTGCCAGCAGCTCCCGGGACAGGCTCCCTAGCAATGAGCAGTTCTTC. Residues: CASSSRDRLPSNEQFF.

The chain couples TRBV28 to TRBJ2-7; tentatively, D is TRBD1 (6 bases). Germline V gives CDR1 MDHEN, CDR2 SYDVKM. Trimming shortened V by 4 bases and J by 3 bases, and 19 bases separated the two germline ends. The CDR3 contains 16 residues. In nucleotides, the CDR3 is TGTGCCAGCAGTTCCCCAAGGGACAATGGAAACTACGAGCAGTACTTC. Translating it yields CASSSPRDNGNYEQYF.

V gene TRBV4-1 combines with J gene TRBJ2-7; TRBD1 agrees at 10 bases. Unmatched junction bases numbered 6, after V lost 4 bases and J lost 3 bases. The CDR3 is made up of 15 amino acids. CDR1 is MGHRA and CDR2 is YSYEKL in the germline V gene. The CDR3 DNA reads as TGCGCCAGCAGCCTGCCGGGACAGGGGCGCTACGAGCAGTACTTC. Translating gives CASSLPGQGRYEQYF.

The chain couples TRBV5-6 to TRBJ2-7; the D is unclear. Trimming took off 2 bases at V and 2 bases at J, with 14 bases between the two ends. Germline-derived CDR1 and CDR2 are SGHDT and YYEEEE. CDR3 length: 15 amino acids. The CDR3 loop reads CASSFPRMVTYEQYF. CDR3 nucleotide sequence: TGTGCCAGCAGCTTCCCCAGGATGGTTACCTACGAGCAGTACTTC.

In this sample, this clone turned up a few times. The chain uses TRBV27 and TRBJ2-5; 7 bases map to TRBD1. The CDR3 spans 13 residues. Germline V lookup: CDR1 MNHEY, CDR2 SMNVEV (reference sequence). V trimming: 10 bases; J trimming: 5 bases; junction bases outside the gene matches: 10. The CDR3 DNA is TGTGCCACCCACAGGGGCTCGGGGGAGACCCAGTACTTC. It yields the protein CATHRGSGETQYF.

The V gene is TRBV5-1, the J gene TRBJ2-1; TRBD2 matches 12 bases. The CDR3 is 16 amino acids. The germline CDR1 and CDR2 sequences are SGHRS and YFSETQ. Trimming at V came to 3 bases and at J to 5 bases, leaving 6 bases not matched to a gene. The CDR3 reads CASSSRLAGANNEQFF. The DNA of the CDR3 is TGCGCCAGCAGCTCCCGACTAGCGGGAGCGAACAATGAGCAGTTCTTC.

A remark on this clone: One end of the junction is discordant with germline, which a read error may explain. The chain is built from TRBV5-4 and TRBJ2-7, with TRBD1 matching over 8 bases. Per the germline V gene, CDR1 is SGHNT and CDR2 is YYREEE (reference sequence). The CDR3 is made up of 14 amino acids. CDR3 sequence (DNA): TGCGCCAGCAGCTTGAGGGCAGGGGGCAACGAGCAGTACTTC. This codes for CASSLRAGGNEQYF. The full variable domain, completed using reference TRBV5-4 and TRBJ2-7, is ETGVTQSPTHLIKTRGQQVTLRCSSQSGHNTVSWYQQALGQGPQFIFQYYREEENGRGNFPPRFSGLQFPNYSSELNVNALELDDSALYLCASSLRAGGNEQYFGPGTRLTVT.

V gene TRBV15 combines with J gene TRBJ1-1, with a tentative D call TRBD1 (6 bases). Germline-derived CDR1 and CDR2 are LNHNV and YYDKDF (reference sequence). The CDR3 consists of 17 residues. V shed 1 base and J shed 1 base, with 16 bases lying between them. CDR3 sequence: CATSRGGGGEWNTEAFF. The CDR3, as DNA: TGTGCCACCAGCAGAGGGGGGGGCGGGGAGTGGAACACTGAAGCTTTCTTT.

The chain uses TRBV25-1 and TRBJ1-2; unclear D gene. V dropped 2 bases and J dropped 8 bases, with 18 bases sitting between them. Germline-derived CDR1 and CDR2 are MGHDK and SYGVNS. The CDR3 runs to 15 residues. CDR3: CASSEPGPLAGGYTF. CDR3 DNA: TGTGCCAGCAGTGAACCCGGCCCGCTTGCAGGAGGCTACACCTTC.

V is TRBV9 and J is TRBJ2-1, with 7 nucleotides matching TRBD1. The length of the CDR3 is 16 residues. V shed 3 bases and J 0 bases; nucleotides not matched to a gene: 6. The germline V gene has CDR1 SGDLS and CDR2 YYNGEE. CDR3 region: CASSARGGGSYNEQFF. The CDR3 nucleotides read TGTGCCAGCAGCGCCCGAGGGGGCGGCTCCTACAATGAGCAGTTCTTC.

This chain links TRBV4-1 with TRBJ2-5; TRBD2 matches at 12 bases. The junction had 3 bases not matched to a gene; V was cut back by 2 bases and J by 2 bases. There are 16 residues in the CDR3. Germline values: CDR1 MGHRA, CDR2 YSYEKL. CDR3 DNA: TGCGCCAGCAGCCAACCCGGACTAGCGGGGCAAGAGACCCAGTACTTC. Amino acids: CASSQPGLAGQETQYF.

In this sample, this clone turned up a few times. The chain combines TRBV19 with TRBJ2-3; D may be TRBD2 (5 bases). V lost 6 bases and J 2 bases, leaving 15 bases between the germline ends. The germline V gene has CDR1 LNHDA and CDR2 SQIVND (reference sequence). The CDR3 sequence is 15 residues long. CDR3 protein: CASSPGGGSTDTQYF. The CDR3, as DNA: TGTGCCAGTAGCCCTGGTGGCGGGTCCACAGATACGCAGTATTTT.